A selection of T cell receptor beta chains follows, all from one sample in a study of T cells in Graves' hyperthyroidism and ophthalmopathy. TCRdb passed the multiplex PCR reads through MiXCR, listing each CDR3 protein once. The sample records roughly 260,000 distinct CDR3 sequences, 14% to 15% being singletons. Sequencing was done on a sample of blood. These receptors all come from a woman aged 40 to 49 with Graves' hyperthyroidism that later progressed to Graves' ophthalmopathy. The CDR3 runs from the conserved cysteine through the conserved F or W. A D gene is named only where the DNA matches it firmly. The size of a clone is reported for some rows only, either as once, few or many, or as a class for expanded clones.

V,J,D,size,DNA,CDR3
TRBV2,TRBJ2-7,TRBD1,many,TGTGCCAGCATTACTCCCGGGACAGGGAGACACGAGCAGTACTTC,CASITPGTGRHEQYF
TRBV2,TRBJ2-5,TRBD2,many,TGTGCCAGCAGCTACACTAGCGCCCAAGAGACCCAGTACTTC,CASSYTSAQETQYF
TRBV28,TRBJ2-3,TRBD1,many,TGTGCCAGCAGAGGAGGACAGGAACCTAGGGATACGCAGTATTTT,CASRGGQEPRDTQYF
TRBV7-8,TRBJ1-5,-,few,TGTGCCAGCAGCTTTCATTTACAGGGAGTTCAGCCCCAGCATTTT,CASSFHLQGVQPQHF
TRBV2,TRBJ2-7,-,many,TGTGCCAGCAGTGTGCAGCTCAGCTCCTACGAGCAGTACTTC,CASSVQLSSYEQYF
TRBV5-4,TRBJ2-1,-,many,TGTGCCAGCAGCGCGGCCCTCTACAATGAGCAGTTCTTC,CASSAALYNEQFF
TRBV11-2,TRBJ2-7,-,many,TGTGCCAGCAGCTTCCAGGGGCCCTACGAGCAGTACTTC,CASSFQGPYEQYF
TRBV2,TRBJ1-2,-,many,TGTGCCAGCAATCTCCATCCCGCCTATGGCTACACCTTC,CASNLHPAYGYTF
TRBV5-1,TRBJ2-1,-,-,TGCGCCAGCAGCCTACCGGGGAGCGGCTCATACAATGAGCAGTTCTTC,CASSLPGSGSYNEQFF
TRBV9,TRBJ2-1,TRBD2,many,TGTGCCAGCAAAGGACCTAGCGGGAGTCCCCACAATGAGCAGTTCTTC,CASKGPSGSPHNEQFF
TRBV28,TRBJ2-7,-,many,TGTGCCCGCAGTCAAAACAGGCCCGACGAGCAGTACTTC,CARSQNRPDEQYF
TRBV7-9,TRBJ2-1,-,-,TGTGCCAGCAGCTTATTCCTTCATGAGCAGTTCTTC,CASSLFLHEQFF
TRBV6-1,TRBJ2-7,TRBD2,many,TGTGCCAGCAGACTAGCGGGGTCAACCGGGGAGCAGTACTTC,CASRLAGSTGEQYF